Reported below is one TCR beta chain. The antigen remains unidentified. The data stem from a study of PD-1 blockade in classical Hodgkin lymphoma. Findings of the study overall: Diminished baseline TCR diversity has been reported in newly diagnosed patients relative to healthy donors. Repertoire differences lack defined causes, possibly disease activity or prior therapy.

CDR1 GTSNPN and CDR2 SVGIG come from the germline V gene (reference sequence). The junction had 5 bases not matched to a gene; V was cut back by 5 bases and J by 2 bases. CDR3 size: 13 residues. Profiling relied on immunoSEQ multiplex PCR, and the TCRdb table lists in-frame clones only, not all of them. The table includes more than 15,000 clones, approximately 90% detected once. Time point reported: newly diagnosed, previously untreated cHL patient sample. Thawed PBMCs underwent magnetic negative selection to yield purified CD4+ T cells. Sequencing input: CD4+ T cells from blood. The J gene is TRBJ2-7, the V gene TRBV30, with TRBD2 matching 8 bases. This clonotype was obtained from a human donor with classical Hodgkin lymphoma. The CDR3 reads CAWAGLATYEQYF. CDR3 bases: TGTGCCTGGGCCGGACTAGCTACCTACGAGCAGTACTTC. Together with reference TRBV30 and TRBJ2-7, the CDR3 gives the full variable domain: SQTIHQWPATLVQPVGSPLSLECTVEGTSNPNLYWYRQAAGRGLQLLFYSVGIGQISSEVPQNLSASRPQDRQFILSSKKLLLSDSGFYLCAWAGLATYEQYFGPGTRLTVT.